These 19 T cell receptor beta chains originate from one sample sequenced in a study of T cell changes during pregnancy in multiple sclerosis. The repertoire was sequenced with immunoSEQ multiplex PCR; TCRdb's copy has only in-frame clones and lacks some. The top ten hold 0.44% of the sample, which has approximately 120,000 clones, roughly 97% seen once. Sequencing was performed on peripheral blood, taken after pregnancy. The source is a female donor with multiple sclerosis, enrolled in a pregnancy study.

The CDR3 here is CASSLLIPGQGGRETQYF. The CDR3 DNA sequence: TGCGCCAGCAGCCTCTTGATCCCGGGACAGGGTGGTCGAGAGACCCAGTACTTC. The chain has TRBV4-1 and TRBJ2-5; TRBD1 aligns across 9 bases. The CDR3 has 18 amino acids. The V and J ends lost 4 bases and 4 bases, in that order; junction bases with no gene match: 16. Per the germline V gene, CDR1 is MGHRA and CDR2 is YSYEKL.

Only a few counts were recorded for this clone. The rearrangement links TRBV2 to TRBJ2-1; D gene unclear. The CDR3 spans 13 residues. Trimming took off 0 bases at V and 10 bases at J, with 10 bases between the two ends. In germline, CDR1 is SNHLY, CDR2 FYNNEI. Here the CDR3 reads CASSEAETGEQFF. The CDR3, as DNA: TGTGCCAGCAGTGAAGCGGAGACCGGGGAGCAGTTCTTC.

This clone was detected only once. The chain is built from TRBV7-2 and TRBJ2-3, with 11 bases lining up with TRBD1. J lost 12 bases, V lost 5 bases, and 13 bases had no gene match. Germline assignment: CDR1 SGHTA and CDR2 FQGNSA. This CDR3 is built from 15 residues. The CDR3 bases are TGTGCCAGCAGCCTGACCATCCTTGGACAGGGGGCACAGTATTTT. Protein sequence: CASSLTILGQGAQYF.

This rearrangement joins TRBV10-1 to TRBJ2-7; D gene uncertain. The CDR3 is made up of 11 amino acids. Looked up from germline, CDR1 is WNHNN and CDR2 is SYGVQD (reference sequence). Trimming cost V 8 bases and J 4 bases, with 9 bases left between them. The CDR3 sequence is CASDDWYEQYF. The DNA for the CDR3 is TGCGCCAGCGACGACTGGTACGAGCAGTACTTC.

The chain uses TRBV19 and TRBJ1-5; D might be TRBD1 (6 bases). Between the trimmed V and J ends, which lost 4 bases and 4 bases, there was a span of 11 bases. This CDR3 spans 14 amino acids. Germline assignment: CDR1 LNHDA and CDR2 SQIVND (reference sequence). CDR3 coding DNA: TGTGCCAGTAGTAAACAGGGCTCGAATCAGCCCCAGCATTTT. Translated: CASSKQGSNQPQHF.

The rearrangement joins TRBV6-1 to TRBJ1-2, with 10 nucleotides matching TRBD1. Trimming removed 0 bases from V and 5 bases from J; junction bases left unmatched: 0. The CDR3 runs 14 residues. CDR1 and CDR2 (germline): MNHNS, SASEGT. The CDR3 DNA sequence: TGTGCCAGCAGTGAAGCGGACAGGGGGTATGGCTACACCTTC. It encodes CASSEADRGYGYTF.

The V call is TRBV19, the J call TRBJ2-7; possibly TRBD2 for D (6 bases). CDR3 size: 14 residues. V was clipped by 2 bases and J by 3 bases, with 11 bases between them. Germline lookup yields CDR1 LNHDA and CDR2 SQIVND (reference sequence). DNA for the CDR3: TGTGCCAGTAGTATAATCGGGAGCTTCTACGAGCAGTACTTC. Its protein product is CASSIIGSFYEQYF. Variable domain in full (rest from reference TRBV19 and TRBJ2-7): DGGITQSPKYLFRKEGQNVTLSCEQNLNHDAMYWYRQDPGQGLRLIYYSQIVNDFQKGDIAEGYSVSREKKESFPLTVTSAQKNPTAFYLCASSIIGSFYEQYFGPGTRLTVT.

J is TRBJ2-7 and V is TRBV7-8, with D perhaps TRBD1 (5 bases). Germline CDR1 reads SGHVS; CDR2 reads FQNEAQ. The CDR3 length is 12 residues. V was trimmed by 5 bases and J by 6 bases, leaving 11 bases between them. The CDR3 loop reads CASSTTGFEQYF. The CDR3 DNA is TGTGCCAGCAGCACCACAGGATTCGAGCAGTACTTC. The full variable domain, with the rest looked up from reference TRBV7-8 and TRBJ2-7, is GAGVSQSPRYKVAKRGQDVALRCDPISGHVSLFWYQQALGQGPEFLTYFQNEAQLDKSGLPSDRFFAERPEGSVSTLKIQRTQQEDSAVYLCASSTTGFEQYFGPGTRLTVT.

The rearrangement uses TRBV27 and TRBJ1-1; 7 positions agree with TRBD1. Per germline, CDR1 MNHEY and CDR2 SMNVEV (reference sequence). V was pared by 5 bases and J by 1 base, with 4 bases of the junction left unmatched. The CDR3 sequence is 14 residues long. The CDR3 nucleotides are TGTGCCAGCAGTCTCCGACAGGGGAACACTGAAGCTTTCTTT. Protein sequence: CASSLRQGNTEAFF.

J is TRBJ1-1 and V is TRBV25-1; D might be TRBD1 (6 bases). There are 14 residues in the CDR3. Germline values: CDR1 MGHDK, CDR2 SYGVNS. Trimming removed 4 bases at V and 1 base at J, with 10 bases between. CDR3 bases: TGTGCCAGCAGTGCCTTACAGGGGAACACTGAAGCTTTCTTT. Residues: CASSALQGNTEAFF.

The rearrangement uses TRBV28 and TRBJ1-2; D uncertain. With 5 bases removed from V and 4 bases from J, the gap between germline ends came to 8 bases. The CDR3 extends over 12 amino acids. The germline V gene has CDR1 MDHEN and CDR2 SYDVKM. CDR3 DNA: TGTGCCAGCAGTGTAGGGAGCTATGGCTACACCTTC. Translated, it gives CASSVGSYGYTF.

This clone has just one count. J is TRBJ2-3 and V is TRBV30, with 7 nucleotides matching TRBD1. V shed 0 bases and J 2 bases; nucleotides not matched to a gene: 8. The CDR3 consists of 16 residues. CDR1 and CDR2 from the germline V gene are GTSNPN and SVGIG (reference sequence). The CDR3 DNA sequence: TGTGCCTGGAGTGTACGTCTAGGGACAGACACAGATACGCAGTATTTT. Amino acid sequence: CAWSVRLGTDTDTQYF.

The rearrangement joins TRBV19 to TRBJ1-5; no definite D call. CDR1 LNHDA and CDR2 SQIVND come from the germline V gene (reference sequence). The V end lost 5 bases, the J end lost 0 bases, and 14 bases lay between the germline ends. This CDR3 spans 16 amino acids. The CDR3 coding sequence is TGTGCCAGTAGTCACATGCCACGAACTAGCAATCAGCCCCAGCATTTT. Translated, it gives CASSHMPRTSNQPQHF.

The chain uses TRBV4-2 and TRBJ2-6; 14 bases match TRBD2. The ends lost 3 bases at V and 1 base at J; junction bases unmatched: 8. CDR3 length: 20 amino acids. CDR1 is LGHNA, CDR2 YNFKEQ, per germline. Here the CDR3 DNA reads TGTGCCAGCAGCCATTCCGGGACTAGCGGGAGTGGTTCTGGGGCCAACGTCCTGACTTTC. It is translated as CASSHSGTSGSGSGANVLTF.

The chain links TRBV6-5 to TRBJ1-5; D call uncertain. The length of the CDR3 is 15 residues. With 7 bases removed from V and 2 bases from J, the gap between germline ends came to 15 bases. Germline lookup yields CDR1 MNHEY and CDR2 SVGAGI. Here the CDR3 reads CASNPTRQGNQPQHF. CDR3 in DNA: TGTGCCAGCAACCCCACTCGGCAGGGCAATCAGCCCCAGCATTTT.

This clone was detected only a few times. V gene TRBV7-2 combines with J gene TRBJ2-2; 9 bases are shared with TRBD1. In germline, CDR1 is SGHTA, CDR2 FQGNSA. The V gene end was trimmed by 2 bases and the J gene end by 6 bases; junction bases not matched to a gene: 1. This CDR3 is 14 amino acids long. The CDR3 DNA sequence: TGTGCCAGCAGCTTAAGACAGGGGGCCGGGGAGCTGTTTTTT. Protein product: CASSLRQGAGELFF.

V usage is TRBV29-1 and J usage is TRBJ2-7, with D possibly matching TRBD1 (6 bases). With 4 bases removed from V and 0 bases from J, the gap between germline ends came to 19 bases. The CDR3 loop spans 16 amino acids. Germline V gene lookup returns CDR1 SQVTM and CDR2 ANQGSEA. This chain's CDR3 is CSVANPQGIGSYEQYF. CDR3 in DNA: TGCAGCGTTGCGAATCCACAGGGAATAGGCTCCTACGAGCAGTACTTC.

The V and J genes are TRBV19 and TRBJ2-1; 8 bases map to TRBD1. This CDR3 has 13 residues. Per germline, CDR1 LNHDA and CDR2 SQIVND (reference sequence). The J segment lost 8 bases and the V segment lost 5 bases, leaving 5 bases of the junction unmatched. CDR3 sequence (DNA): TGTGCCAGTAGTCAGGGGGCGAACCATGAGCAGTTCTTC. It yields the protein CASSQGANHEQFF.

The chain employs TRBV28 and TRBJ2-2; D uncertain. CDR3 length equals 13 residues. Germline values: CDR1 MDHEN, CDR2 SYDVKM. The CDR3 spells CIFRKAGTGELFF. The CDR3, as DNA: TGTATATTCAGGAAGGCCGGCACCGGGGAGCTGTTTTTT.